This T cell receptor (beta chain) was recovered during a study of beta chain features in type 1 diabetes. Sorting of CD4+ naive, central memory, regulatory and stem cell-like memory cells was performed via CD45RO/CCR7/CD25/CD127/CD95/CD27. The J segment lost 7 bases and the V segment lost 6 bases, leaving 6 bases of the junction unmatched. Germline V gene sequence: CDR1 SNHLY, CDR2 FYNNEI. This CDR3 contains 14 residues. Of the isolated RNA, all was reverse transcribed, and so the sequenced material was expressed TCRB transcripts. TCRdb keeps only in-frame clones here, not all; method: immunoSEQ multiplex PCR. The sample lists over 300,000 clones, 6.5% to 10% occurring once.

The sequenced sample was central memory CD4+ T cells from blood. J is TRBJ1-4 and V is TRBV2, with 9 bases lining up with TRBD1. The clonotype was recovered from a woman aged 18-35 years in good health. The CDR3: CASRAGTGSEKLFF. The CDR3, as DNA: TGTGCCAGCAGAGCTGGGACAGGGAGTGAAAAACTGTTTTTT. Full variable domain (outside the CDR3, taken from reference TRBV2 and TRBJ1-4): EPEVTQTPSHQVTQMGQEVILRCVPISNHLYFYWYRQILGQKVEFLVSFYNNEISEKSEIFDDQFSVERPDGSNFTLKIRSTKLEDSAMYFCASRAGTGSEKLFFGSGTQLSVL.